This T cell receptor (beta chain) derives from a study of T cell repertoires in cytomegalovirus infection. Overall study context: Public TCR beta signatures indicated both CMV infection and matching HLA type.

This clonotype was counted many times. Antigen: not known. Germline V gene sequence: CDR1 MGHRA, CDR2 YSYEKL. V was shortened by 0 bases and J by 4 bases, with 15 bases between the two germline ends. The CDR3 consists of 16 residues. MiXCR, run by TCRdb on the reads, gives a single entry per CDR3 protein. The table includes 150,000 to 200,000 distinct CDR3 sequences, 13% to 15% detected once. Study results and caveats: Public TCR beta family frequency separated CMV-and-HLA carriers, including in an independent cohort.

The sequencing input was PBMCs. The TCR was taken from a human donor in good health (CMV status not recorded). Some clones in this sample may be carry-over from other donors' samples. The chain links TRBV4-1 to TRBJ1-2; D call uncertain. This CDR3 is CASSQDLAGLPYGYTF. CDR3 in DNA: TGCGCCAGCAGCCAAGACTTGGCAGGCCTCCCCTATGGCTACACCTTC.